These 27 T cell receptor beta chains share one sample of origin, sequenced in a study of blood T cell repertoires in COVID-19. The table came from immunoSEQ multiplex PCR; TCRdb's copy has only in-frame clones and leaves some out. Seen here are 140,000 to 150,000 clones, 84% observed once, and the top ten hold roughly a tenth. Specimen: peripheral blood. These receptors came from a man aged 55 to 70 with active or convalescent COVID-19.

The chain is built from TRBV4-3 and TRBJ1-1; the match to TRBD1 covers 9 bases. V was pared by 3 bases and J by 4 bases, with 3 bases of the junction left unmatched. The CDR3 totals 14 residues. Germline lookup yields CDR1 LGHNA and CDR2 YSLEER. In DNA form, the CDR3 reads TGCGCCAGCAGCCATACAGGGGGCGTCACTGAAGCTTTCTTT. Translated: CASSHTGGVTEAFF.

The DNA of the CDR3 is TGTGCCAGCAGCTACGACACAGGTACCTATGGCTACACCTTC. Protein sequence: CASSYDTGTYGYTF. The chain is built from TRBV3-1 (or the pseudogene TRBV3-2) and TRBJ1-2; D perhaps matches TRBD1 (5 bases). Germline assignment: CDR1 LGHDT and CDR2 YNNKEL (reference sequence). The V end was cut by 5 bases, the J end by 4 bases, with 14 bases between. CDR3 length equals 14 residues.

This clone was found once. This rearrangement joins TRBV3-1 (or the pseudogene TRBV3-2) to TRBJ1-5; no firm D call. The ends were cut back, 1 base at V and 0 bases at J, with 13 bases in the middle. Germline loops: CDR1 LGHDT, CDR2 YNNKEL (reference sequence). The CDR3 sequence is 17 residues long. This chain's CDR3 is CASSQGPGDYSNQPQHF. The DNA of the CDR3 is TGTGCCAGCAGCCAAGGCCCAGGCGACTATAGCAATCAGCCCCAGCATTTT.

This clone was recorded a few times. This chain connects TRBV19 to TRBJ1-2; 8 positions match TRBD1. The CDR3 totals 13 residues. The trim removed 8 bases at V and 3 bases at J, leaving 5 bases unmatched. Per the germline V gene, CDR1 is LNHDA and CDR2 is SQIVND (reference sequence). The DNA of the CDR3 is TGTGCCAGTTCGCAGACAGGGGACTATGGCTACACCTTC. This sequence encodes CASSQTGDYGYTF.

This clone has more than one count but fewer than ten. The chain uses TRBV4-3 and TRBJ2-1; TRBD2 agrees at 11 bases. Trimming took 0 bases from V and 10 from J; bases not matched to a gene: 8. The CDR3 has 16 amino acids. Germline V lookup: CDR1 LGHNA, CDR2 YSLEER. CDR3 coding DNA: TGCGCCAGCAGCCAAGATGGGACTAGCGGTTCTCGGGAGCAGTTCTTC. It codes for CASSQDGTSGSREQFF.

The V gene is TRBV11-2, the J gene TRBJ2-3; 7 nucleotides agree with TRBD2. The germline V gene has CDR1 SGHAT and CDR2 FQNNGV. This CDR3 is 18 amino acids long. V shed 3 bases, J shed 2 bases, and the junction held 14 bases outside the gene matches. In DNA, the CDR3 is TGTGCCAGCAGCTTTCGGCGAGGAGCGGGGAGACTCACAGATACGCAGTATTTT. Translating it yields CASSFRRGAGRLTDTQYF.

The rearrangement links TRBV19 to TRBJ2-3, with D tentatively TRBD1 (5 bases). V gave up 8 bases and J gave up 5 bases, with 17 bases separating them. This CDR3 has 14 residues. Germline lookup yields CDR1 LNHDA and CDR2 SQIVND (reference sequence). The CDR3 protein is CASRLDMAVDTQYF. The CDR3 DNA reads as TGTGCCAGTCGATTGGACATGGCCGTAGATACGCAGTATTTT.

The sample holds a few counts of this clone. The chain combines TRBV2 with TRBJ2-7; 11 nucleotides align to TRBD2. This CDR3 spans 17 amino acids. Germline loops: CDR1 SNHLY, CDR2 FYNNEI. The ends lost 1 base at V and 4 bases at J; junction bases unmatched: 9. CDR3 sequence: CASSEGSTSGTWYEQYV. The CDR3 nucleotides read TGTGCCAGCAGTGAAGGGTCGACTAGCGGGACCTGGTACGAGCAGTACGTC.

The rearrangement links TRBV7-2 to TRBJ2-7, with a weak D call TRBD2 (7 bases). The germline V gene encodes CDR1 SGHTA and CDR2 FQGNSA. The length of the CDR3 is 14 residues. The ends were cut back, 3 bases at V and 2 bases at J, with 11 bases in the middle. The CDR3 protein is CASSLGGPTYEQYF. The CDR3 DNA is TGTGCCAGCAGCTTGGGGGGGCCTACCTACGAGCAGTACTTC.

The rearrangement joins TRBV6-5 to TRBJ1-5; D possibly corresponds to TRBD1 (6 bases). CDR3 size: 15 residues. V shed 6 bases and J shed 3 bases, with 15 bases lying between them. Germline-derived CDR1 and CDR2 are MNHEY and SVGAGI. In DNA, the CDR3 is TGTGCCAGCAGCACAACAGGGTACTTCAATCAGCCCCAGCATTTT. It encodes CASSTTGYFNQPQHF.

V is TRBV5-1 and J is TRBJ2-7; possibly TRBD1 for D (6 bases). This CDR3 has 16 residues. Deletions cut 0 bases from V and 4 bases from J, with 17 bases between. In germline, CDR1 is SGHRS, CDR2 YFSETQ. CDR3 amino acids: CASSLGGQLGRYEQYV. The DNA of the CDR3 is TGCGCCAGCAGCTTGGGCGGACAGTTGGGCCGTTACGAGCAGTACGTC.

The sample holds one count of this clone. The chain has TRBV4-1 and TRBJ2-3; D unresolved. V gave up 8 bases and J gave up 3 bases, with 18 bases separating them. CDR1 MGHRA and CDR2 YSYEKL come from the germline V gene. The CDR3 is 15 residues long. CDR3 DNA sequence: TGCGCCAGCTCTACCCGAGGAGTGCCAACAGATACGCAGTATTTT. Protein sequence: CASSTRGVPTDTQYF.

This sequence joins TRBV29-1 and TRBJ1-4, with no clear D. The CDR3 totals 11 residues. V was cut by 7 bases and J by 5 bases, with 8 bases left in between. The germline CDR1 and CDR2 sequences are SQVTM and ANQGSEA. CDR3 loop: CSGRLNEKLFF. The CDR3 DNA follows: TGCAGCGGGAGGCTAAATGAAAAACTGTTTTTT.

J is TRBJ1-1 and V is TRBV14; D gene ambiguous. Germline V lookup: CDR1 SGHDN, CDR2 FVKESK. The CDR3 runs 13 residues. Trimming took off 0 bases at V and 5 bases at J, with 7 bases between the two ends. CDR3 residues: CASSQEWRTEAFF. CDR3 coding DNA: TGTGCCAGCAGCCAAGAGTGGAGGACTGAAGCTTTCTTT.

This rearrangement joins TRBV20-1 to TRBJ1-4; D not resolved. The CDR3 consists of 11 residues. Germline loops: CDR1 DFQATT, CDR2 SNEGSKA (reference sequence). Trimming stripped 7 bases from V and 4 bases from J, with 7 bases between. The DNA for the CDR3 is TGCAGTGGGGCCAGTAATGAAAAACTGTTTTTT. Protein sequence: CSGASNEKLFF.

The chain employs TRBV9 and TRBJ1-3, with unresolved D. CDR3 length equals 16 residues. The germline V and J ends were trimmed by 3 bases and 0 bases, with 13 bases remaining between them. CDR1 SGDLS and CDR2 YYNGEE come from the germline V gene. CDR3 region: CASSGEPSRSGNTIYF. The DNA of the CDR3 is TGTGCCAGCAGCGGCGAGCCGTCCCGCTCTGGAAACACCATATATTTT.

This sequence joins TRBV5-1 and TRBJ1-4; 7 bases are shared with TRBD1. The junction had 3 bases not matched to a gene; V was cut back by 1 base and J by 3 bases. Germline CDR1 reads SGHRS; CDR2 reads YFSETQ. This CDR3 spans 15 amino acids. The DNA of the CDR3 is TGCGCCAGCAGCTTGCCCCAGGGGGCTAATGAAAAACTGTTTTTT. The encoded protein is CASSLPQGANEKLFF.

This sequence joins TRBV28 and TRBJ2-7; TRBD1 agrees at 10 bases. V shed 3 bases, J shed 2 bases, and the junction held 19 bases outside the gene matches. This CDR3 comprises 20 residues. Germline V CDR1 and CDR2: MDHEN, SYDVKM. In DNA, the CDR3 is TGTGCCAGCAGTTTCGGCCCGGGACAGGGGTCCGTTAGGATCACCTACGAGCAGTACTTC. Its translation: CASSFGPGQGSVRITYEQYF.

This rearrangement joins TRBV19 to TRBJ2-4; D perhaps matches TRBD1 (5 bases). There are 13 residues in the CDR3. Trimming cost V 3 bases and J 9 bases, with 12 bases left between them. Germline-derived CDR1 and CDR2 are LNHDA and SQIVND (reference sequence). The CDR3 reads CASSMPGLSIQYF. CDR3 nucleotide sequence: TGTGCCAGTAGTATGCCAGGGCTGAGCATTCAGTACTTC.

The chain has TRBV19 and TRBJ2-3, with 7 bases identical to TRBD2. J gave up 2 bases and V 3 bases, and 5 bases lay outside the gene matches. The V gene's germline CDR1 is LNHDA and CDR2 SQIVND (reference sequence). This CDR3 is 15 amino acids long. The CDR3 is CASSIQAGYTDTQYF. The DNA for the CDR3 is TGTGCCAGTAGTATCCAAGCGGGGTACACAGATACGCAGTATTTT.

The chain couples TRBV11-2 to TRBJ2-5, with 9 bases matching TRBD2. The CDR3 extends over 17 amino acids. Germline assignment: CDR1 SGHAT and CDR2 FQNNGV. Trimming at V came to 4 bases and at J to 5 bases, leaving 14 bases not matched to a gene. The CDR3 bases are TGTGCCAGCAGCTCCCCGTTCGGACTAGCGAGAGAGGAGACCCAGTACTTC. Translation gives CASSSPFGLAREETQYF.

The V gene is TRBV13, the J gene TRBJ2-5; 11 bases fit TRBD2. Germline CDR1 is PRHDT and CDR2 is FYEKMQ (reference sequence). V lost 5 bases, J lost 5 bases, and 10 bases stayed unmatched. This CDR3 region has 16 residues. As DNA, the CDR3 is TGTGCCAGCAGCCCGAGACTAGCGGGATCCGAGGAGACCCAGTACTTC. Translating gives CASSPRLAGSEETQYF.

This clone was seen just once. J is TRBJ2-5 and V is TRBV9; 11 bases fit TRBD2. V shed 2 bases, J shed 3 bases, and the junction held 3 bases outside the gene matches. Germline V gene data show CDR1 as SGDLS and CDR2 as YYNGEE. The CDR3 loop spans 15 amino acids. CDR3 in amino acids: CASSVLAGGEETQYF. In nucleotides, the CDR3 is TGTGCCAGCAGCGTTTTAGCGGGGGGGGAAGAGACCCAGTACTTC.

Here the CDR3 reads CASSLSPGTGFYGYTF. Here the CDR3 DNA reads TGTGCCAGCAGTTTATCGCCCGGGACAGGGTTTTATGGCTACACCTTC. The chain couples TRBV27 to TRBJ1-2; 9 bases fit TRBD1. The CDR3 contains 16 residues. Germline V CDR1 and CDR2: MNHEY, SMNVEV (reference sequence). The junction had 7 bases not matched to a gene; V was cut back by 0 bases and J by 5 bases.

The rearrangement joins TRBV10-2 to TRBJ1-5, with TRBD1 matching 7 bases. Germline assignment: CDR1 WSHSY and CDR2 SAAADI. Trimming cost V 5 bases and J 2 bases; bases outside gene matches: 3. The CDR3 runs 14 residues. This chain's CDR3 is CASSPTGGNQPQHF. The CDR3 DNA reads TGCGCCAGCAGTCCTACAGGGGGCAATCAGCCCCAGCATTTT.

The CDR3 sequence is CASSYASTENTEAFF. In nucleotides, the CDR3 is TGTGCCAGCAGTTACGCGTCCACAGAGAACACTGAAGCTTTCTTT. The gene calls are TRBV6-5 and TRBJ1-1; no firm D call. Trimming shortened V by 2 bases and J by 1 base, and 11 bases separated the two germline ends. The CDR3 is made up of 15 amino acids. CDR1 and CDR2 (germline): MNHEY, SVGAGI.

The chain combines TRBV6-2 or TRBV6-3 with TRBJ1-2, with 9 bases aligning to TRBD1. Germline CDR1 is MNHEY and CDR2 is SVGEGT. The CDR3 covers 15 residues. Unmatched junction bases numbered 6, after V lost 0 bases and J lost 7 bases. The CDR3 bases are TGTGCCAGCAGTTACTCAACAGGGGGCGTCGCTGGCTACACCTTC. Translating gives CASSYSTGGVAGYTF.